This TCR beta chain was obtained from a study of T cells in Graves' hyperthyroidism and ophthalmopathy. Study details: Blood from the periphery was taken at initial diagnosis, before any treatment. Findings of the study overall: From stable hyperthyroidism, ophthalmopathy was separated by a 13 V-J model. Most thyroid clonotypes that were expanded above 0.001 also turned up in blood.

J gave up 0 bases and V 4 bases, and 6 bases lay outside the gene matches. This CDR3 spans 16 amino acids. Germline V gene lookup returns CDR1 SGHTA and CDR2 FQGNSA. Patients were excluded because of uncontrolled infection, other autoimmune disease, pregnancy or lactation. RNA transcripts served as the template for amplifying TCR beta CDR3 regions. HTBI primers were used for first-round RT-PCR of the TCR CDR3. A single record per CDR3 protein comes from TCRdb applying MiXCR to the multiplex PCR reads. In the table there are about 600,000 distinct CDR3 sequences, about 14% of which are singletons. There are a few counts of this clonotype. Its antigen is undetermined.

The sample was blood. The J gene is TRBJ2-7, the V gene TRBV7-2, with 10 bases lining up with TRBD2. The TCR originated in a woman between 50 and 59 years old with Graves' ophthalmopathy. CDR3 coding DNA: TGTGCCAGCAGCTCCCTTACTAGCGGGATCTCCTACGAGCAGTACTTC. Its protein is CASSSLTSGISYEQYF.